The 27 T cell receptor beta chains given below trace back to one sample, sequenced in a study of T-cell reconstitution after alpha-beta-depleted transplantation in children. Preparing the TCRbeta library involved the use of unique molecular identifiers. TCRdb re-analysed the PCR reads in MiXCR, keeping a single row per CDR3 protein. The table has 450,000 to 600,000 distinct CDR3 sequences, about 10% seen once. Source: PBMCs, taken before TCRalphabeta/CD19-depleted stem cell transplant. All receptors derive from a child aged 2-15 years with inherited bone marrow failure, due to receive a stem cell transplant.

This clonotype was seen ten or more times. J is TRBJ2-2 and V is TRBV28; no definite D call. V lost 3 bases to trimming and J lost 4 bases, with 12 bases between them. The length of the CDR3 is 15 residues. The germline gives CDR1 MDHEN, CDR2 SYDVKM. The CDR3 sequence is CASSFFSPPTGELFF. CDR3 DNA: TGTGCCAGCAGTTTTTTTTCCCCTCCCACCGGGGAGCTGTTTTTT.

This clonotype was detected ten times or more. The chain recombines TRBV29-1 with TRBJ1-2; possible D gene TRBD1, 5 bases. This CDR3 region has 13 residues. V dropped 3 bases and J dropped 4 bases, with 12 bases sitting between them. CDR1 and CDR2 (germline): SQVTM, ANQGSEA. The CDR3 is CSVDPGNAYGYTF. DNA of the CDR3: TGCAGCGTTGACCCAGGGAATGCCTATGGCTACACCTTC.

In this sample, this clonotype turned up many times. The rearrangement joins TRBV6-2 or TRBV6-3 to TRBJ1-5; D gene unclear. This CDR3 region has 12 residues. V shed 4 bases and J shed 15 bases, with 16 bases lying between them. Germline CDR1 and CDR2: MNHEY and SVGEGT. The CDR3 nucleotides read TGTGCCAGCAGTTCAGCTAGTCGGGCTCGGCATTTT. This translates into CASSSASRARHF.

This clonotype was picked up many times. The rearrangement links TRBV5-1 to TRBJ2-1; TRBD2 aligns across 9 bases. The CDR3 extends over 16 amino acids. V was clipped by 3 bases and J by 3 bases; unmatched bases: 7. CDR1 is SGHRS and CDR2 is YFSETQ in the germline V gene. CDR3 sequence (DNA): TGCGCCAGCAGCTCTTTAACTAGCGGGTACTACAATGAGCAGTTCTTC. As protein: CASSSLTSGYYNEQFF.

This clonotype has at least ten counts. The gene calls are TRBV5-1 and TRBJ2-7; 12 bases agree with TRBD2. Germline CDR1 SGHRS, CDR2 YFSETQ. V was clipped by 2 bases and J by 3 bases; unmatched bases: 6. The CDR3 has 16 residues. The CDR3 DNA sequence: TGCGCCAGCAGCTTAGCTTCGACTAGCGGGAGCTACGAGCAGTACTTC. This codes for CASSLASTSGSYEQYF. The full variable domain, completed using reference TRBV5-1 and TRBJ2-7, is KAGVTQTPRYLIKTRGQQVTLSCSPISGHRSVSWYQQTPGQGLQFLFEYFSETQRNKGNFPGRFSGRQFSNSRSEMNVSTLELGDSALYLCASSLASTSGSYEQYFGPGTRLTVT.

V is TRBV4-2 and J is TRBJ2-1; 7 bases line up with TRBD2. Germline V gene sequence: CDR1 LGHNA, CDR2 YNFKEQ. With V trimmed by 0 bases and J by 5 bases, 7 bases remained unmatched. This CDR3 has 16 residues. The CDR3 region is CASSQEVLAEDNEQFF. CDR3 coding DNA: TGTGCCAGCAGCCAAGAGGTTCTAGCGGAGGACAATGAGCAGTTCTTC.

Remarks on this clonotype: Being one base from a much bigger clone, this may be a read error. The rearrangement uses TRBV6-2 or TRBV6-3 and TRBJ1-2; D is possibly TRBD1 (5 bases). This CDR3 contains 14 residues. Germline V lookup: CDR1 MNHEY, CDR2 SVGEGT. The CDR3 region is CSSTKRGRYYGYTF. Written as DNA, the CDR3 is TGTTCCAGCACCAAGAGGGGCCGCTACTATGGCTACACCTTC.

The rearrangement uses TRBV29-1 and TRBJ1-2, with 11 bases lining up with TRBD1. With 6 bases clipped from V and 5 bases from J, the junction kept 5 bases outside the gene matches. The CDR3 extends over 13 amino acids. Germline CDR1 and CDR2: SQVTM and ANQGSEA. For the CDR3, the DNA is TGCAGCGTCCTGGACAGGGGGCGGTATGGCTACACCTTC. Translating gives CSVLDRGRYGYTF.

V is TRBV20-1 and J is TRBJ2-3; 11 nucleotides agree with TRBD2. V lost 0 bases and J lost 2; bases outside the gene matches: 16. The CDR3 consists of 20 residues. Looked up from germline, CDR1 is DFQATT and CDR2 is SNEGSKA (reference sequence). The CDR3 DNA sequence: TGCAGTGCTAGAGATTGGGGCCTAGCGGGAGGAGTTGGGCACACAGATACGCAGTATTTT. Protein sequence: CSARDWGLAGGVGHTDTQYF.

In regard to this clonotype: Since a much larger clone is just one base distant, this may be a read error. The CDR3 does not end in the conserved phenylalanine or tryptophan, so this is likely a read error. This chain joins TRBV7-9 and TRBJ1-1; D is uncertain. This CDR3 contains 11 residues. Germline lookup yields CDR1 SEHNR and CDR2 FQNEAQ (reference sequence). Between the trimmed V and J ends, which lost 7 bases and 4 bases, there was a span of 7 bases. In DNA form, the CDR3 reads TGTGCCAGCACCTGGGGCACTGAAGCTTTCATT. This codes for CASTWGTEAFI.

This clonotype was seen ten or more times. This CDR3 is CASSYSSSYNEQFF. In DNA, the CDR3 is TGTGCCAGCAGTTACTCCTCTTCCTACAATGAGCAGTTCTTC. J is TRBJ2-1 and V is TRBV6-5; no clear D gene. This CDR3 has 14 amino acids. The ends were cut back, 0 bases at V and 1 base at J, with 4 bases in the middle. The germline CDR1 and CDR2 sequences are MNHEY and SVGAGI.

In the case of this clonotype: This may arise from a read error, as a much more abundant clone is one base away. This rearrangement joins TRBV5-5 to TRBJ2-2; 7 nucleotides match TRBD2. The CDR3 has 17 residues. Germline V lookup: CDR1 SGHKS, CDR2 YYEKEE (reference sequence). The CDR3 spells CAGRYLVGRLNTGELFF. DNA for the CDR3: TGTGCCGGCAGGTACTTGGTCGGGAGGCTGAACACCGGGGAGCTGTTTTTT.

This clonotype came up many times. J is TRBJ2-1 and V is TRBV5-1; D possibly uses TRBD1 or TRBD2 (5 bases each). Germline V gene sequence: CDR1 SGHRS, CDR2 YFSETQ. V lost 1 base and J 1 base, leaving 9 bases between the germline ends. The length of the CDR3 is 15 residues. CDR3 nucleotide sequence: TGCGCCAGCAGCTTGACGGGACCATCCTACAATGAGCAGTTCTTC. Protein sequence: CASSLTGPSYNEQFF.

This clonotype has at least ten counts. The rearrangement links TRBV15 to TRBJ1-2, with D uncertain. Per germline, CDR1 LNHNV and CDR2 YYDKDF (reference sequence). The CDR3 consists of 13 residues. V was shortened by 0 bases and J by 6 bases, with 8 bases between the two germline ends. In nucleotides, the CDR3 is TGTGCCACCAGCAGAGATAGAGAAGATGGCTACACCTTC. Amino acid sequence: CATSRDREDGYTF.

This clonotype was seen only once. This chain uses TRBV7-9 with TRBJ1-2; weak D call: TRBD1 (5 bases). This CDR3 has 14 residues. The V end was cut by 6 bases, the J end by 0 bases, with 11 bases between. Germline V gene data show CDR1 as SEHNR and CDR2 as FQNEAQ (reference sequence). The CDR3 nucleotides are TGTGCCAGCAGGTTTCCGGGGGCTAACTATGGCTACACCTTC. It codes for CASRFPGANYGYTF. Full variable domain (remainder filled in from reference TRBV7-9 and TRBJ1-2): DTGVSQNPRHKITKRGQNVTFRCDPISEHNRLYWYRQTLGQGPEFLTYFQNEAQLEKSRLLSDRFSAERPKGSFSTLEIQRTEQGDSAMYLCASRFPGANYGYTFGSGTRLTVV.

In this sample, this clonotype turned up a few times. The V call is TRBV20-1, the J call TRBJ2-7; D unclear. Germline V CDR1 and CDR2: DFQATT, SNEGSKA (reference sequence). This CDR3 spans 13 amino acids. Trimming cost V 3 bases and J 2 bases, with 11 bases left between them. CDR3 protein: CSASNSDPYEQYF. CDR3 DNA: TGCAGTGCTAGTAACAGCGATCCCTACGAGCAGTACTTC.

This chain connects TRBV7-2 to TRBJ2-3, with unresolved D. Trimming left V 6 bases short and J 4 bases short, with 20 bases between. Germline CDR1 SGHTA, CDR2 FQGNSA. The CDR3 loop spans 16 amino acids. The CDR3, as DNA: TGTGCCAGCAGTTCCCAGCTCCGGAGTGTGGCAGATACGCAGTATTTT. Amino acid sequence: CASSSQLRSVADTQYF.

This clonotype was counted ten times or more. V is TRBV6-1 and J is TRBJ2-1; 11 bases align to TRBD2. Germline CDR1 and CDR2: MNHNS and SASEGT. The ends lost 3 bases at V and 4 bases at J; junction bases unmatched: 2. The CDR3 spans 15 residues. Here the CDR3 reads CASSETSGAYNEQFF. Here the CDR3 DNA reads TGTGCCAGCAGTGAGACTAGCGGGGCTTACAATGAGCAGTTCTTC.

This clonotype showed up many times. The chain is built from TRBV4-3 and TRBJ2-1; the match to TRBD2 covers 7 bases. In germline, CDR1 is LGHNA, CDR2 YSLEER. The CDR3 is made up of 16 amino acids. Trimming cost V 1 base and J 4 bases; bases outside gene matches: 7. The CDR3 DNA reads TGCGCCAGCAGCCAAGGGGTAGGCGGGAGATACAATGAGCAGTTCTTC. This gives the protein CASSQGVGGRYNEQFF.

The rearrangement joins TRBV20-1 to TRBJ2-7; D is tentatively TRBD1 or TRBD2 (6 bases each). V was clipped by 2 bases and J by 2 bases, with 13 bases between them. This CDR3 region has 14 residues. Germline V lookup: CDR1 DFQATT, CDR2 SNEGSKA (reference sequence). The CDR3 sequence is CSARLEGGTYEQYF. The CDR3 DNA is TGCAGTGCTAGATTGGAGGGGGGAACCTACGAGCAGTACTTC.

This clonotype was seen ten or more times. The gene calls are TRBV28 and TRBJ1-1; weak D call: TRBD1 (5 bases). CDR1 is MDHEN and CDR2 is SYDVKM in the germline V gene. Trimming removed 6 bases at V and 3 bases at J, with 14 bases between. CDR3 size: 14 residues. The CDR3 protein is CASSFRVSDTEAFF. The CDR3 coding sequence is TGTGCCAGCAGCTTCAGGGTATCCGACACTGAAGCTTTCTTT.

A note on this clonotype: A read error may explain this, as a much larger clone is one base away. V usage is TRBV9 and J usage is TRBJ2-3; D is ambiguous. Trimming stripped 0 bases from V and 6 bases from J, with 8 bases between. The CDR3 spans 13 residues. The germline V gene encodes CDR1 SGDLS and CDR2 YYNGEE. CDR3 sequence (DNA): TGTGCCAGCAGCGTAGTGTCGAGGGATACGCAGTATTTT. Translating it yields CASSVVSRDTQYF. The variable domain in full, completed from reference TRBV9 and TRBJ2-3, reads DSGVTQTPKHLITATGQRVTLRCSPRSGDLSVYWYQQSLDQGLQFLIQYYNGEERAKGNILERFSAQQFPDLHSELNLSSLELGDSALYFCASSVVSRDTQYFGPGTRLTVL.

On this clonotype itself: A read error may be the cause here, since a much bigger clone is one base away. This chain connects TRBV21-1 to TRBJ1-1. TRBV21-1 is a known pseudogene. CDR3 size: 15 residues. CDR3 sequence: CASSRLGARGTEAFF. Here the CDR3 DNA reads TGTGCCAGCAGCCGTCTAGGGGCTCGCGGAACTGAAGCTTTCTTT.

Ten or more counts support this clonotype. The J gene is TRBJ2-7, the V gene TRBV29-1; D call uncertain. Germline V CDR1 and CDR2: SQVTM, ANQGSEA. Trimming pared 8 bases from V and 7 bases from J, leaving 21 bases between. The CDR3 is 13 amino acids. CDR3 in amino acids: CSIYRALSREQYF. CDR3 nucleotides: TGCAGCATTTACCGGGCCCTATCTAGGGAGCAGTACTTC.

This clonotype was seen a few times. The chain is built from TRBV6-2 or TRBV6-3 and TRBJ2-7; 7 bases are a match to TRBD1. Germline CDR1 and CDR2: MNHEY and SVGEGT. With 6 bases clipped from V and 5 bases from J, the junction kept 10 bases outside the gene matches. The CDR3 is made up of 14 amino acids. CDR3 DNA sequence: TGTGCCAGCAGCCAGAGGGACAGTGTCAACGAGCAGTACTTC. This codes for CASSQRDSVNEQYF.

This clonotype has at least ten counts. The V and J genes are TRBV12-3 or TRBV12-4 and TRBJ2-2, with D perhaps TRBD2 (5 bases). V shed 3 bases and J shed 2 bases, with 13 bases lying between them. The CDR3 consists of 16 residues. The DNA for the CDR3 is TGTGCCAGCAGTTTTCGTCTAGCTTCCAACACCGGGGAGCTGTTTTTT. The encoded protein is CASSFRLASNTGELFF.

This clonotype was seen ten or more times. The genes are TRBV5-1 and TRBJ2-5; D is ambiguous. The CDR3 runs to 13 residues. Germline assignment: CDR1 SGHRS and CDR2 YFSETQ. V was trimmed by 4 bases and J by 5 bases, leaving 12 bases between them. The CDR3 reads CASSPNQRETQYF. The CDR3, as DNA: TGCGCCAGCAGCCCCAATCAGAGGGAGACCCAGTACTTC.